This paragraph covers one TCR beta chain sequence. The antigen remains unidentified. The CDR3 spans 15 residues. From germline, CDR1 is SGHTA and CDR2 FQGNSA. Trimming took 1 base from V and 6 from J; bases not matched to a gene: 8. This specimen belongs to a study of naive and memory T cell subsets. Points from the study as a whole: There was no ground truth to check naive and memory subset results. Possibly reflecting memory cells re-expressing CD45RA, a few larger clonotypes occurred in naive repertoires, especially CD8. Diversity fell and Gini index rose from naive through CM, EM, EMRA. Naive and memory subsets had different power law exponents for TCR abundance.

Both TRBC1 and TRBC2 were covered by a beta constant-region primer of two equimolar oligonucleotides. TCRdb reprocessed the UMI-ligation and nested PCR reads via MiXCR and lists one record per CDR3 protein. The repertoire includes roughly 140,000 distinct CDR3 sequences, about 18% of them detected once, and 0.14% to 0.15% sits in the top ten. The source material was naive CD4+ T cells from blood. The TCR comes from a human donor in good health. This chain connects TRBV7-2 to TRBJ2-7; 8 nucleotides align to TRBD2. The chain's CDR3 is CASSLEVAGSSEQYF. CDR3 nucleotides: TGTGCCAGCAGCTTAGAGGTAGCGGGATCTAGCGAGCAGTACTTC.